Reported below is one T cell receptor (beta chain). Its antigen is not identified. This sample was included in a study of blood T cells in healthy people across ages. The wider study: Template-switching capture recovered about one barcoded beta molecule per two T cells.

Sample-barcoded 5' priming and a J-beta primer mix drove a second PCR of roughly 7 to 11 cycles. Tags on each cDNA molecule came from a template-switch adaptor with 12 random nucleotides. Each sample provided no less than 2.5 million CDR3-containing paired-end reads. TCRdb reanalysed the 5' RACE reads using MiXCR and keeps one entry per CDR3 protein. The data hold about 780,000 distinct CDR3 sequences, with about half observed a single time. Study observations and caveats: Long-lived donors had more naive CD4+ cells and higher diversity than aged donors.

From germline, CDR1 is SGHVS and CDR2 FQNEAQ. The CDR3 sequence is 15 residues long. V lost 5 bases to trimming and J lost 5 bases, with 18 bases between them. This chain uses TRBV7-8 with TRBJ2-5; TRBD2 is a possible D gene (6 bases). What was sequenced was blood. The source of this sequence is a man older than 75 in good health. CDR3: CASSARDWADETQYF. The DNA of the CDR3 is TGTGCCAGCAGCGCCCGGGACTGGGCGGACGAGACCCAGTACTTC.